The clone carrying this T cell receptor (beta chain) was observed a few times. The PCR employed 60 Vbeta primers together with 13 Jbeta primers. Sequencing used immunoSEQ multiplex PCR; TCRdb keeps in-frame clones, though not all of them. The sample consists of 150,000 to 200,000 clones, 77% of them appearing once. This CDR3 is 16 amino acids long. V shed 2 bases and J 2 bases; nucleotides not matched to a gene: 3. CDR1 is WSHSY and CDR2 is SAAADI in the germline V gene. These data belong to a study of cytomegalovirus exposure and HLA in healthy donors. This TCR came from a woman aged 40 to 55 in good health and CMV-seropositive. The rearrangement links TRBV10-2 to TRBJ2-3, with TRBD2 identical over 11 bases. Sequencing was done on a sample of PBMCs. The CDR3 sequence is CASSEVAGGNTDTQYF. The CDR3 DNA reads as TGCGCCAGCAGTGAGGTAGCGGGGGGGAACACAGATACGCAGTATTTT.